The 10 T cell receptor beta chains below were found in one sample sequenced in a study of control samples from healthy donors and cancer patients. Profiled with immunoSEQ multiplex PCR; TCRdb holds only in-frame clones, not every one. The table includes about 170,000 clones, about 93% detected once. Sequencing was done on a sample of blood. Receptor source: a woman aged 60-75 years in good health.

This chain uses TRBV5-8 with TRBJ2-3; D not certain. This CDR3 comprises 14 residues. Germline assignment: CDR1 SGHTS and CDR2 YDEGEE. With 4 bases removed from V and 2 bases from J, the gap between germline ends came to 11 bases. The CDR3, as DNA: TGTGCCAGCAGCACCGGACCTTTCACAGATACGCAGTATTTT. Protein sequence: CASSTGPFTDTQYF. Full variable domain (outside the CDR3, taken from reference TRBV5-8 and TRBJ2-3): EAGVTQSPTHLIKTRGQQATLRCSPISGHTSVYWYQQALGLGLQFLLWYDEGEERNRGNFPPRFSGRQFPNYSSELNVNALELEDSALYLCASSTGPFTDTQYFGPGTRLTVL.

This clone was detected once. The chain uses TRBV7-9 and TRBJ1-2; tentatively, D is TRBD1 (5 bases). Trimming pared 1 base from V and 8 bases from J, leaving 8 bases between. Germline CDR1 SEHNR, CDR2 FQNEAQ (reference sequence). The length of the CDR3 is 12 residues. The CDR3 DNA sequence: TGTGCCAGCAGCTTAGAGGCAGGGGGCTACACCTTC. This sequence encodes CASSLEAGGYTF.

The chain joins TRBV15 to TRBJ2-1; no clear D gene. V was pared by 0 bases and J by 0 bases, with 9 bases between. Germline lookup yields CDR1 LNHNV and CDR2 YYDKDF (reference sequence). The CDR3 has 16 amino acids. The CDR3 coding sequence is TGTGCCACCAGCAGAGACACGGGTGTCTCCTACAATGAGCAGTTCTTC. As protein: CATSRDTGVSYNEQFF.

The rearrangement joins TRBV28 to TRBJ1-5; D remains ambiguous. V lost 1 base to trimming and J lost 0 bases, with 7 bases between them. The CDR3 covers 15 residues. Germline-derived CDR1 and CDR2 are MDHEN and SYDVKM. CDR3 in amino acids: CASSLLGVSNQPQHF. CDR3 nucleotides: TGTGCCAGCAGTTTATTAGGAGTTAGCAATCAGCCCCAGCATTTT.

V gene TRBV7-8 combines with J gene TRBJ2-6, with TRBD1 identical over 9 bases. Trimming at V came to 5 bases and at J to 0 bases, leaving 8 bases not matched to a gene. The CDR3 contains 18 residues. The germline V gene has CDR1 SGHVS and CDR2 FQNEAQ. The CDR3 region has the DNA TGTGCCAGCAGCCCTCGGGACAGGGCACTCTCTGGGGCCAACGTCCTGACTTTC. It yields the protein CASSPRDRALSGANVLTF.

Note on this clone: The sample has other DNA sequences that encode this CDR3 too. The chain recombines TRBV6-2 or TRBV6-3 with TRBJ2-3; 13 nucleotides agree with TRBD2. CDR3 size: 15 residues. With V trimmed by 2 bases and J by 8 bases, 4 bases remained unmatched. CDR1 is MNHEY and CDR2 is SVGEGT in the germline V gene. The CDR3 DNA reads as TGTGCCAGCAGTTACGGACTAGCGGGGGTCACTACGCAGTATTTT. Its protein is CASSYGLAGVTTQYF.

The CDR3 reads CASSDYEQFF. In nucleotides, the CDR3 is TGTGCCAGCAGTGATTATGAGCAGTTCTTC. The chain couples TRBV2 to TRBJ2-1; no clear D gene. CDR3 length: 10 amino acids. Germline loops: CDR1 SNHLY, CDR2 FYNNEI. Trimming removed 3 bases at V and 8 bases at J, with 2 bases between. Combining the CDR3 with reference TRBV2 and TRBJ2-1 gives the whole variable domain EPEVTQTPSHQVTQMGQEVILRCVPISNHLYFYWYRQILGQKVEFLVSFYNNEISEKSEIFDDQFSVERPDGSNFTLKIRSTKLEDSAMYFCASSDYEQFFGPGTRLTVL.

This clone was observed a single time. The V call is TRBV7-6, the J call TRBJ2-3, with 10 bases matching TRBD2. The CDR3 consists of 16 residues. V gave up 1 base and J gave up 5 bases; unmatched junction bases: 6. Germline-derived CDR1 and CDR2 are SGHVS and FNYEAQ. The CDR3 protein is CASSLEVAGGRDTQYF. CDR3 in DNA: TGTGCCAGCAGCTTAGAGGTAGCGGGGGGCCGAGATACGCAGTATTTT.

The chain joins TRBV19 to TRBJ2-5; D may be TRBD1 (5 bases). The CDR3 is 15 residues long. The germline V and J ends were trimmed by 2 bases and 5 bases, with 15 bases remaining between them. Per germline, CDR1 LNHDA and CDR2 SQIVND (reference sequence). CDR3 residues: CASSIWLGEGETQYF. Here the CDR3 DNA reads TGTGCCAGTAGTATATGGCTAGGGGAAGGGGAGACCCAGTACTTC.

V is TRBV6-5 and J is TRBJ1-2, with 7 positions matching TRBD1. Germline V lookup: CDR1 MNHEY, CDR2 SVGAGI. The V segment lost 8 bases and the J segment 4 bases; nucleotides outside the gene matches: 10. The CDR3 is 14 residues long. CDR3 in DNA: TGTGCCAGCTTTGGGACAGCCAGAACCTATGGCTACACCTTC. Its translation: CASFGTARTYGYTF.